This TCR beta chain appears in the sequencing data of a study of T cell responses to AZD1222 COVID-19 vaccine. Assay: immunoSEQ multiplex PCR; the TCRdb copy retains only in-frame clones and omits some. The sample yields 160,000 or so clones, about 92% seen once. V was cut by 3 bases and J by 4 bases, with 15 bases left in between. The CDR3 is 16 amino acids. Germline V gene sequence: CDR1 LGHDT, CDR2 YNNKEL (reference sequence). The sequence derives from an adult in good health. V gene TRBV3-1 (or the pseudogene TRBV3-2) combines with J gene TRBJ2-2; the D call may be TRBD1 or TRBD2 (5 bases each). Sequenced material: peripheral blood, taken on day 0 of MenACWY control vaccination. The DNA of the CDR3 is TGTGCCAGCAGCCACGGGGTGGGGGATCGCACCGGGGAGCTGTTTTTT. It translates to CASSHGVGDRTGELFF.